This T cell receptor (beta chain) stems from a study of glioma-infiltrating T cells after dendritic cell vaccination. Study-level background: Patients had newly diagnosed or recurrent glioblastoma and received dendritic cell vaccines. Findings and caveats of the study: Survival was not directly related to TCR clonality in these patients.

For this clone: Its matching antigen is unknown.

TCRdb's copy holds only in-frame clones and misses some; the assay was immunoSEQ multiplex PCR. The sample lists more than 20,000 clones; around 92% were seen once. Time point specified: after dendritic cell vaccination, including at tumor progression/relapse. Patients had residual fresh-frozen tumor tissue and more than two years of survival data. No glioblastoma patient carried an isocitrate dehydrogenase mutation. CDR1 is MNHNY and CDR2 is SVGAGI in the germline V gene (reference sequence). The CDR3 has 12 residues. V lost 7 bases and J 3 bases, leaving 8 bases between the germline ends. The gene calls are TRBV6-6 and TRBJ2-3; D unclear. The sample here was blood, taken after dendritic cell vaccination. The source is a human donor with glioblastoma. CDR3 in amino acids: CASNQLTDTQYF. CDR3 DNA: TGTGCCAGCAATCAACTTACAGATACGCAGTATTTT.